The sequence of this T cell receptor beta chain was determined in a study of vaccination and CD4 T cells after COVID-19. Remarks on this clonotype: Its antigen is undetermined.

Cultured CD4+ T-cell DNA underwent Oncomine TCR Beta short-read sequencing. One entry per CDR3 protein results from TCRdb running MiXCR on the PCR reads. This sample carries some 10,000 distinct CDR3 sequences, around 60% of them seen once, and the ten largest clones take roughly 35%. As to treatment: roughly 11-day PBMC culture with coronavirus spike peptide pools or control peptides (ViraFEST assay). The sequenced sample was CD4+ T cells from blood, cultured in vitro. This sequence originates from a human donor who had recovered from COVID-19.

The CDR3 here is CSAETGTDTQYF. The CDR3 DNA follows: TGCAGTGCTGAGACAGGCACAGATACGCAGTATTTT. This chain links TRBV20-1 with TRBJ2-3, with a weak D call TRBD1 (5 bases). V lost 5 bases, J lost 1 base, and 7 bases lay in between. Germline V gene lookup returns CDR1 DFQATT and CDR2 SNEGSKA (reference sequence). This CDR3 contains 12 residues.